These T cell receptor beta chains were read from a single sample in a study of radiation and T cells in renal cell carcinoma. Clones were sequenced by immunoSEQ multiplex PCR, and TCRdb holds only the in-frame ones, with some missing. The sample has over 9,000 clones; approximately 64% are singletons. The sequencing used tumor tissue, collected from a patient whose treatment was nephrectomy without radiotherapy. The receptors stem from a man aged 55-75 years with renal cell carcinoma. The CDR3 runs from the conserved cysteine through the conserved F or W. A row's size may be missing; if present it is once, few, many or a size class.

v_call	j_call	clone_size	cdr3_aa
TRBV6-5	TRBJ1-6	once	CASTLGGQRHSPLHF
TRBV5-6	TRBJ2-7	few	CASSQDRYEQYF
TRBV10-2	TRBJ2-5	-	CASSRGGVQETQYF
TRBV7-9	TRBJ2-7	-	CASSAVPAYEQYF
TRBV20-1	TRBJ1-2	few	CSATGYGYTF
TRBV20-1	TRBJ1-2	-	CSVDSYGYTF
TRBV4-3	TRBJ1-5	-	CASSQHRGNQPQHF
TRBV5-5	TRBJ1-6	-	CASSTGTDNSPLHF
TRBV7-8	TRBJ2-5	-	CASSTSGGVQETQYF
TRBV9	TRBJ2-1	-	CASSVDGGSHNEQFF
TRBV6-1	TRBJ1-1	-	CASSGLRAGGLMNTEAFF
TRBV6-1	TRBJ2-3	-	CASSGLAGGGSDTQYF
TRBV10-3	TRBJ1-5	-	CAISDRANQPQHF
TRBV29-1	TRBJ2-7	-	CSVEDGGAYEQYF
TRBV20-1	TRBJ1-2	few	CSAGTQYGYTF
TRBV18	TRBJ2-5	medium-sized	CASSAREREEETQYF
TRBV5-1	TRBJ2-3	-	CASSTDRGGDTQYF
TRBV6-5	TRBJ1-2	few	CASTRGGNYGYTF
TRBV27	TRBJ2-7	-	CASRGTSGSSYEQYF
TRBV15	TRBJ2-7	-	CATSTLRESEQYF
TRBV6-5	TRBJ2-1	-	CASSYVGEQFF
TRBV30	TRBJ2-3	-	CAWTRTGSTTTDTQYF
TRBV7-8	TRBJ2-5	-	CASSANRGRETQYF
TRBV10-3	TRBJ1-2	-	CAASPDNYGYTF
TRBV11-2	TRBJ2-1	-	CASSHWTGNNEQFF
TRBV2	TRBJ2-5	-	CASSELQQTYQETQYF
TRBV7-9	TRBJ1-1	few	CASSLGGPTREAFF
TRBV6-6	TRBJ1-6	-	CASNDRQGYNSPLHF
TRBV30	TRBJ2-3	-	CAWSGTGSSGADTQYF
TRBV5-1	TRBJ1-1	-	CASSLREREGRNTEAFF
TRBV5-1	TRBJ2-2	-	CASSSSGSYTGELFF
TRBV7-7	TRBJ2-2	-	CASSQKVAGGTNTGELFF
TRBV5-4	TRBJ2-3	-	CASREGEGDTQYF
TRBV7-2	TRBJ2-4	-	CASSFGGSNRNIQYF
TRBV5-6	TRBJ2-1	few	CASRQTSGGAYNEQFF
TRBV19	TRBJ1-4	-	CASSMGGTRTNEKLFF
TRBV19	TRBJ2-5	-	CASSRPGPQETQYF
TRBV6-5	TRBJ2-2	-	CASSWPTGELFF
TRBV10-2	TRBJ2-7	few	CASRGTRGTYEQYF
TRBV5-1	TRBJ1-1	large	CASSSGQGSMDTEAFF